The sequence of this T cell receptor (beta chain) was determined in a study of cytomegalovirus exposure and HLA in healthy donors. Overall study findings and caveats: Overall, under 200 TCR beta chains were annotated as cytomegalovirus-associated.

13 Jbeta primers and 60 Vbeta primers were used for the PCR. Clones were sequenced by immunoSEQ multiplex PCR, and TCRdb holds only the in-frame ones, with some missing. The table shows tens of thousands of clones, with approximately 72% occurring only once. Trimming removed 4 bases from V and 10 bases from J, with 18 bases in between. The CDR3 has 14 amino acids. Looked up from germline, CDR1 is KGHSY and CDR2 is FQNENV. With regard to this clone: Antigen unknown.

Sequencing input: PBMCs. The gene calls are TRBV16 and TRBJ2-3, with D maybe TRBD1 (7 bases). The clonotype was recovered from a man aged 50 to 60 in good health and CMV-seropositive. The DNA of the CDR3 is TGTGCCAGCAGCCTAATTCGCGGGACAGTTGCGCAGTATTTT. Amino acids: CASSLIRGTVAQYF.